This record covers a single T cell receptor beta chain. As yet, its antigen is unknown. PCR primers comprised 60 Vbeta and 13 Jbeta primers. Methods used by the authors: Counted up in a later analysis, unique TCR beta chains came to some 72 million, with around 11 million shared. Assay: immunoSEQ multiplex PCR; the TCRdb copy retains only in-frame clones and omits some. That table furnishes V, J and clone size, whereas the DNA furnished D and trimming. The sample records fewer than 250,000 clones, approximately 68% being singletons. This sample stems from a study of cytomegalovirus exposure and HLA in healthy donors. Study conclusions and caveats: Available immune exposure information was restricted to CMV serostatus only. Upon later analysis, TCR association rates were observed to vary by HLA locus, being highest for DRB1 and lowest for HLA-C. Three of the chains that were CMV-associated were confirmed in vitro to be specific for CMV antigens.

This CDR3 is 14 amino acids long. CDR1 is SGHAT and CDR2 is FQNNGV in the germline V gene. The germline V and J ends were trimmed by 5 bases and 4 bases, with 12 bases remaining between them. This receptor was identified in a woman aged 25 to 39 in good health and CMV-seronegative. The source material was PBMCs. The rearrangement uses TRBV11-2 and TRBJ1-3; unclear D gene. The DNA for the CDR3 is TGTGCCAGCAGCCCGACTGGCCCAGGAAACACCATATATTTT. It encodes CASSPTGPGNTIYF.